The 23 T cell receptor beta chains listed next were all sequenced from one sample in a study of blood T cell repertoires in COVID-19 (TCRdb year 2020). The protocol used for the library was the immunoSEQ multiplex PCR assay. TCRdb obtained this table from immuneACCESS and retained in-frame rearrangements with V and J assigned. These tables miss some clones; where compared with another copy, unresolved V genes account for less than half of the shortfall, and the remainder is unexplained. Across this sample there are tens of thousands of clones, with 90% to 95% seen only once. The ten largest make up 8.6% of the sample. Sequenced material: peripheral blood. These receptors were obtained from a human donor in a cohort sampled during active COVID-19.

The rearrangement uses TRBV27 and TRBJ1-5, with D perhaps matching TRBD1 (6 bases). The CDR3 covers 19 residues. Trimming removed 6 bases at V and 0 bases at J, with 24 bases between. The germline CDR1 and CDR2 sequences are MNHEY and SMNVEV (reference sequence). Written as DNA, the CDR3 is TGTGCCAGCAGGCCTAGCCGCTCGACTGTCAGGGGTAGCAATCAGCCCCAGCATTTT. It specifies CASRPSRSTVRGSNQPQHF.

The genes are TRBV6-2 or TRBV6-3 and TRBJ1-1; 10 bases align to TRBD1. Trimming took 2 bases from V and 3 from J; bases not matched to a gene: 3. The CDR3 contains 15 residues. From germline, CDR1 is MNHEY and CDR2 SVGEGT. Written as DNA, the CDR3 is TGTGCCAGCAGTTACGGTGGGACAGGGGACACTGAAGCTTTCTTT. Protein: CASSYGGTGDTEAFF.

This clone was seen once. This chain's CDR3 is CASGTGDSRTYNSPLHF. The CDR3, as DNA: TGCGCCAGCGGGACAGGGGATTCACGGACCTATAATTCACCCCTCCACTTT. This chain joins TRBV5-1 and TRBJ1-6, with TRBD1 matching over 10 bases. This CDR3 has 17 residues. Looked up from germline, CDR1 is SGHRS and CDR2 is YFSETQ. J lost 2 bases, V lost 7 bases, and 9 bases had no gene match. Full variable domain (remainder filled in from reference TRBV5-1 and TRBJ1-6): KAGVTQTPRYLIKTRGQQVTLSCSPISGHRSVSWYQQTPGQGLQFLFEYFSETQRNKGNFPGRFSGRQFSNSRSEMNVSTLELGDSALYLCASGTGDSRTYNSPLHFGNGTRLTVT.

The rearrangement uses TRBV4-1 and TRBJ2-1; D not certain. Looked up from germline, CDR1 is MGHRA and CDR2 is YSYEKL. V shed 4 bases and J shed 9 bases, with 19 bases lying between them. The CDR3 extends over 15 amino acids. This CDR3 reads CASSRDTIFVPEQFF. The CDR3 region has the DNA TGCGCCAGCAGCCGCGATACTATTTTTGTTCCTGAGCAGTTCTTC.

V usage is TRBV5-1 and J usage is TRBJ2-3, with 9 positions matching TRBD1. The germline V gene encodes CDR1 SGHRS and CDR2 YFSETQ. There are 15 residues in the CDR3. V dropped 5 bases and J dropped 4; count of bases not matched to a gene: 8. The CDR3 sequence is CASRRTGGAADTQYF. The CDR3 DNA sequence: TGCGCCAGCAGACGAACAGGGGGCGCGGCAGATACGCAGTATTTT.

The rearrangement joins TRBV19 to TRBJ2-5; 9 positions match TRBD1. The J segment lost 5 bases and the V segment lost 5 bases, leaving 6 bases of the junction unmatched. The germline CDR1 and CDR2 sequences are LNHDA and SQIVND (reference sequence). CDR3 length: 14 residues. The CDR3 loop is CASSLTGGSETQYF. CDR3 DNA: TGTGCCAGTAGTCTAACAGGGGGCTCGGAGACCCAGTACTTC. The full variable domain, rest sourced from reference TRBV19 and TRBJ2-5, is DGGITQSPKYLFRKEGQNVTLSCEQNLNHDAMYWYRQDPGQGLRLIYYSQIVNDFQKGDIAEGYSVSREKKESFPLTVTSAQKNPTAFYLCASSLTGGSETQYFGPGTRLLVL.

The rearrangement uses TRBV27 and TRBJ2-3, with 7 bases matching TRBD2. The CDR3 runs 16 residues. V trimming: 0 bases; J trimming: 7 bases; junction bases outside the gene matches: 10. Germline V gene lookup returns CDR1 MNHEY and CDR2 SMNVEV (reference sequence). The DNA of the CDR3 is TGTGCCAGCAGTTTATCGCCCGGGAGGCTGACACATACGCAGTATTTT. This sequence encodes CASSLSPGRLTHTQYF.

The genes are TRBV19 and TRBJ2-5; TRBD2 aligns across 9 bases. Per the germline V gene, CDR1 is LNHDA and CDR2 is SQIVND (reference sequence). The CDR3 is 13 amino acids. The V segment lost 6 bases and the J segment 4 bases; nucleotides outside the gene matches: 3. In DNA form, the CDR3 reads TGTGCCAGTAGGACACTAGCGGGAGAGACCCAGTACTTC. Protein sequence: CASRTLAGETQYF.

CDR3 coding DNA: TGCGCCAGCAGCTTGTCGGTGGGGGGGCTGGATACGCAGTATTTT. Translated: CASSLSVGGLDTQYF. The chain employs TRBV5-1 and TRBJ2-3; D may be TRBD2 (7 bases). The germline gives CDR1 SGHRS, CDR2 YFSETQ. Trimming took off 1 base at V and 6 bases at J, with 15 bases between the two ends. This CDR3 is built from 15 residues.

This clone has just one count. The chain carries TRBV28 and TRBJ2-7; the match to TRBD2 covers 12 bases. Germline V gene lookup returns CDR1 MDHEN and CDR2 SYDVKM. The CDR3 sequence is 15 residues long. With 5 bases clipped from V and 7 bases from J, the junction kept 9 bases outside the gene matches. CDR3 in amino acids: CASSKTSGGLGEQYF. As DNA, the CDR3 is TGTGCCAGCAGTAAGACTAGCGGGGGCCTGGGGGAGCAGTACTTC.

This clone was detected a few times. The chain carries TRBV5-4 and TRBJ1-4, with 7 bases identical to TRBD1. This CDR3 region has 16 residues. The ends lost 0 bases at V and 4 bases at J; junction bases unmatched: 6. Germline lookup yields CDR1 SGHNT and CDR2 YYREEE (reference sequence). The CDR3 DNA reads TGTGCCAGCAGCTTGGCTGGGACAGAAAGTAATGAAAAACTGTTTTTT. Protein: CASSLAGTESNEKLFF.

This chain joins TRBV7-8 and TRBJ1-5; possibly TRBD1 for D (5 bases). Germline CDR1 is SGHVS and CDR2 is FQNEAQ. V was clipped by 1 base and J by 2 bases, with 18 bases between them. This CDR3 spans 18 amino acids. CDR3 DNA: TGTGCCAGCAGCTTAGTGACCCCTCTCCAAGGGGGCAATCAGCCCCAGCATTTT. Protein: CASSLVTPLQGGNQPQHF.

The V and J genes are TRBV5-4 and TRBJ1-6; 7 nucleotides line up with TRBD1. The CDR3 totals 15 residues. From germline, CDR1 is SGHNT and CDR2 YYREEE (reference sequence). After removal of 2 bases from V and 6 bases from J, the junction contained 5 bases not matched to a gene. The CDR3 loop is CASSFGDRVNSPLHF. The CDR3 bases are TGTGCCAGCAGCTTCGGAGACAGGGTTAATTCACCCCTCCACTTT.

The rearrangement uses TRBV5-1 and TRBJ2-1; 9 nucleotides match TRBD2. The CDR3 sequence is 15 residues long. The V gene end was trimmed by 0 bases and the J gene end by 7 bases; junction bases not matched to a gene: 5. CDR1 is SGHRS and CDR2 is YFSETQ in the germline V gene. The CDR3 nucleotides read TGCGCCAGCAGCTTGGATCCTAGCGGGGAGAATGAGCAGTTCTTC. It specifies CASSLDPSGENEQFF.

The rearrangement joins TRBV2 to TRBJ1-5; D gene unclear. The germline V gene has CDR1 SNHLY and CDR2 FYNNEI. Trimming removed 8 bases at V and 10 bases at J, with 21 bases between. The CDR3 loop spans 14 amino acids. CDR3 residues: CASSPGHGRYPQHF. In DNA, the CDR3 is TGTGCCAGCTCACCGGGTCACGGCCGTTATCCCCAGCATTTT.

J is TRBJ2-5 and V is TRBV3-1 (or the pseudogene TRBV3-2), with 10 bases that match TRBD2. This CDR3 is built from 15 residues. Unmatched junction bases numbered 3, after V lost 4 bases and J lost 1 base. Germline CDR1 and CDR2: LGHDT and YNNKEL (reference sequence). This chain's CDR3 is CASSPTSGLQETQYF. For the CDR3, the DNA is TGTGCCAGCAGCCCGACTAGCGGGCTCCAAGAGACCCAGTACTTC.

The chain uses TRBV7-2 and TRBJ1-1; weak D call: TRBD1 (5 bases). Per the germline V gene, CDR1 is SGHTA and CDR2 is FQGNSA. The CDR3 runs to 13 residues. V lost 3 bases, J lost 5 bases, and 10 bases lay in between. CDR3: CASSFGRGTEAFF. CDR3 bases: TGTGCCAGCAGCTTCGGCCGGGGGACTGAAGCTTTCTTT. The whole variable domain, remainder taken from reference TRBV7-2 and TRBJ1-1, is GAGVSQSPSNKVTEKGKDVELRCDPISGHTALYWYRQSLGQGLEFLIYFQGNSAPDKSGLPSDRFSAERTGGSVSTLTIQRTQQEDSAVYLCASSFGRGTEAFFGQGTRLTVV.

The J gene is TRBJ2-1, the V gene TRBV7-3, with 8 bases identical to TRBD1. V lost 0 bases, J lost 4 bases, and 11 bases stayed unmatched. This CDR3 region has 18 residues. CDR1 is SGHTA and CDR2 is FQGTGA in the germline V gene. CDR3 DNA sequence: TGTGCCAGCAGCTTAACGTCTCAGGGGGCGCTTCTGTACAATGAGCAGTTCTTC. Amino acid sequence: CASSLTSQGALLYNEQFF.

The V call is TRBV4-3, the J call TRBJ2-1; D gene uncertain. CDR1 is LGHNA, CDR2 YSLEER, per germline. The CDR3 loop spans 13 amino acids. V was cut by 1 base and J by 5 bases, with 6 bases left in between. This CDR3 reads CASSQVQNNEQFF. CDR3 nucleotide sequence: TGCGCCAGCAGCCAAGTCCAGAACAATGAGCAGTTCTTC.

This clone occurred once. The chain is built from TRBV11-2 and TRBJ2-7, with D maybe TRBD1 (5 bases). V shed 1 base and J shed 9 bases, with 7 bases lying between them. CDR3 length: 11 residues. Germline-derived CDR1 and CDR2 are SGHAT and FQNNGV. This CDR3 is CASSLGGGQYF. In DNA, the CDR3 is TGTGCCAGCAGCTTAGGGGGCGGGCAGTACTTC.

CDR3 coding DNA: TGTGCCAGCAGCCAACTCCGAGACACCGGGGAGCTGTTTTTT. This encodes CASSQLRDTGELFF. The chain combines TRBV3-1 (or the pseudogene TRBV3-2) with TRBJ2-2; D gene ambiguous. The V gene's germline CDR1 is LGHDT and CDR2 YNNKEL (reference sequence). Trimming took off 2 bases at V and 3 bases at J, with 7 bases between the two ends. This CDR3 is built from 14 residues.

The chain is built from TRBV7-2 and TRBJ2-1, with D perhaps TRBD1 (6 bases). Trimming pared 1 base from V and 3 bases from J, leaving 10 bases between. Germline V gene sequence: CDR1 SGHTA, CDR2 FQGNSA. This CDR3 spans 15 amino acids. The CDR3 DNA is TGTGCCAGCAGCTTAGTCCAGGGGAGCTACAATGAGCAGTTCTTC. This sequence encodes CASSLVQGSYNEQFF.

The V call is TRBV19, the J call TRBJ1-1; tentative D call: TRBD1 (6 bases). CDR1 and CDR2 from the germline V gene are LNHDA and SQIVND (reference sequence). Trimming removed 3 bases at V and 6 bases at J, with 14 bases between. The CDR3 has 14 residues. The DNA of the CDR3 is TGTGCCAGTAGTATTGGCAGGGGAGTCTCTGAAGCTTTCTTT. This encodes CASSIGRGVSEAFF.